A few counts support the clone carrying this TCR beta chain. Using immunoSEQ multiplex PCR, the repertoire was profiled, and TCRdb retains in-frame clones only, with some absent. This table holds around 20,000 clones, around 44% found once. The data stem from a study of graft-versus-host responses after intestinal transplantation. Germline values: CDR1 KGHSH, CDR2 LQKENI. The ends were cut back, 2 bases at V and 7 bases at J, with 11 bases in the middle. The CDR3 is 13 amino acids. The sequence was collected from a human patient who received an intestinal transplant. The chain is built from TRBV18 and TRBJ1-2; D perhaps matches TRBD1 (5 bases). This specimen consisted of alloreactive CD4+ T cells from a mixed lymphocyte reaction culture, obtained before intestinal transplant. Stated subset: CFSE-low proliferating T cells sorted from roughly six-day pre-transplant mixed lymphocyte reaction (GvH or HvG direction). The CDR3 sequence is CASSPTRVSGYTF. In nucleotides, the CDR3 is TGTGCCAGCTCACCAACCAGGGTGTCTGGCTACACCTTC.